This TCR beta chain was sequenced in a study of T-cell reconstitution after alpha-beta-depleted transplantation in children. Many counts were recorded for this clonotype. Preparation of the TCRbeta library was carried out with unique molecular identifiers. A single record per CDR3 protein comes from TCRdb applying MiXCR to the PCR reads. The data hold about half a million distinct CDR3 sequences, with about 12% observed a single time. Trimming left V 1 base short and J 2 bases short, with 10 bases between. Germline V gene data show CDR1 as KGHDR and CDR2 as SFDVKD. This CDR3 spans 15 amino acids. This chain connects TRBV24-1 to TRBJ2-5; no reliable D call. The sequenced sample was PBMCs from the stem cell graft donor, obtained from the stem cell graft. The sequence came from a human donor who donated a stem cell graft to a child with combined immunodeficiency. The CDR3 nucleotides read TGTGCCACCAGTGATTTTTCGGCAGCACAAGAGACCCAGTACTTC. Its protein product is CATSDFSAAQETQYF.